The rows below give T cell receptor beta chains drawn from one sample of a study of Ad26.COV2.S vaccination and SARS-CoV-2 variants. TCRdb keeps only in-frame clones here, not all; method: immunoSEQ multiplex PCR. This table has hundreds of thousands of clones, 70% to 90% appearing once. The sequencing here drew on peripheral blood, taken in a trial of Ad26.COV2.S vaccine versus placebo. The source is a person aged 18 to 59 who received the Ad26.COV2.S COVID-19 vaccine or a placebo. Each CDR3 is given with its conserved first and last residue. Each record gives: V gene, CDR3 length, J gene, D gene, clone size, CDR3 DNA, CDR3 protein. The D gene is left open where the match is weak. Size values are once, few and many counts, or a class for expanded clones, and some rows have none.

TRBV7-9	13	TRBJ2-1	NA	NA	TGTGCCAGCAGCCCCCAGGGGGGAAGGGAGCAGTTCTTC	CASSPQGGREQFF
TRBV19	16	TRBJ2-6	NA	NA	TGTGCCAGTAGTCAATCGGGGCTCTCTGGGGCCAACGTCCTGACTTTC	CASSQSGLSGANVLTF
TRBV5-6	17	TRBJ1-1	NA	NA	TGTGCCAGCAGCTTGGGTCGCGGAGGCTCCTTGAACACTGAAGCTTTCTTT	CASSLGRGGSLNTEAFF
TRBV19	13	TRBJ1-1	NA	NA	TGTGCCAGTAGTATAGACCTCAACACTGAAGCTTTCTTT	CASSIDLNTEAFF
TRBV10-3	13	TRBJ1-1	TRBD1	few	TGTGCCATCAGTGGGACAGGAGACACTGAAGCTTTCTTT	CAISGTGDTEAFF
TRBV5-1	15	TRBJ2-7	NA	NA	TGCGCCAGCAGCTTGAGTCCGGGGTCAAGGGACGAGCAGTACTTC	CASSLSPGSRDEQYF
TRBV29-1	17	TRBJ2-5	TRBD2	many	TGCAGCGTTGAAGATTACATGACTAGCGGCACCCAAGAGACCCAGTACTTC	CSVEDYMTSGTQETQYF
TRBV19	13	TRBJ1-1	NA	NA	TGTGCCAGTAGTAGGGCGGCGGGGACTGAAGCTTTCTTT	CASSRAAGTEAFF
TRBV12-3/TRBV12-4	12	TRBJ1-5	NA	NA	TGTGCCAGCAGCCTAGGGGCGGTAACCCAGCATTTT	CASSLGAVTQHF
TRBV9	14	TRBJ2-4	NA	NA	TGTGCCAGCAGCCCCAGGGACGGCAAAAACATTCAGTACTTC	CASSPRDGKNIQYF
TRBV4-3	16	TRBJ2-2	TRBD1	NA	TGCGCCAGCAGCCCGTCCGGACAGGGATACACCGGGGAGCTGTTTTTT	CASSPSGQGYTGELFF
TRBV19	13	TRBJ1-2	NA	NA	TGTGCCAGTAGTATCTGGGACAACGATGGCTACACCTTC	CASSIWDNDGYTF
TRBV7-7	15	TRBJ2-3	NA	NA	TGTGCCAGCAGCTTAGCGCCAGGGCCCGGAGATACGCAGTATTTT	CASSLAPGPGDTQYF
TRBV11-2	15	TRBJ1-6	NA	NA	TGTGCCAGCAGCACGGGTGCTGAGGGGAATTCACCCCTCCACTTT	CASSTGAEGNSPLHF
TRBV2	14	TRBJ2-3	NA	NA	TGTACCACTCGGGGAGAGGGCTTCACAGATACGCAGTATTTT	CTTRGEGFTDTQYF
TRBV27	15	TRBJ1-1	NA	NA	TGTGCCAGCAAACAGATGTCTTACATGAACACTGAAGCTTTCTTT	CASKQMSYMNTEAFF
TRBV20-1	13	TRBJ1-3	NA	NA	TGCAGTGCTAGTCCGAACTCTGGAAACACCATATATTTT	CSASPNSGNTIYF
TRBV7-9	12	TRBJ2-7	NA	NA	TGTGCCAGCAGCTCGAGAACCTACGAGCAGTACTTC	CASSSRTYEQYF
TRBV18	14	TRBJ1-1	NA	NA	TGTGCCAGCTCACCACAGGGGGTTGACACTGAAGCTTTCTTT	CASSPQGVDTEAFF
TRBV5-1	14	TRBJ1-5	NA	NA	TGCGCCAGCAAGGAGGGAACAGCGAATCAGCCCCAGCATTTT	CASKEGTANQPQHF
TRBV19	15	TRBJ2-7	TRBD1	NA	TGTGCCAGTAGTCCCGGGGACAGTCGATCCTACGAGCAGTACTTC	CASSPGDSRSYEQYF
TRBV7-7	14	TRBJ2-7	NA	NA	TGTGCTAGCAGCTCCGGGCCCAGCTCCTACGAGCAGTACTTC	CASSSGPSSYEQYF
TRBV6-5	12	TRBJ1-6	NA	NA	TGTGCCACCCAGGGGTCGAATTCACCCCTCCACTTT	CATQGSNSPLHF
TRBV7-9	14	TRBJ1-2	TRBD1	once	TGTGCCAGCAGCTTTGGGACAGGGGGCGTAGGCTACACCTTC	CASSFGTGGVGYTF
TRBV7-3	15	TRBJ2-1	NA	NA	TGTGCCAGCAGCCCGCCGGGGGCCTCCTACAATGAGCAGTTCTTC	CASSPPGASYNEQFF